This TCR beta chain was found in a study of T cell repertoires in cytomegalovirus infection. Study overall: Through public TCR beta signatures, both CMV infection and matching HLA type were indicated. Study results and caveats: Of the TCR beta families, the public ones yielded a cumulative frequency that identified carriers of CMV plus the relevant HLA. It was HLA-C-restricted CMV-specific TCR beta clonotypes that dominated the response ex vivo.

Per the germline V gene, CDR1 is MNHEY and CDR2 is SVGEGT. V was clipped by 0 bases and J by 2 bases, with 23 bases between them. The CDR3 covers 19 residues. In TCRdb, the reads were re-called with MiXCR into one record per CDR3 protein. The sample includes 160,000 or so distinct CDR3 sequences, 17% seen only once; the top ten take about 19%. About this clonotype: Its target is not known.

Sequencing was performed on CD8+ T cells from PBMCs. This sequence originates from a human donor in good health (CMV status not recorded). Some clones in this sample may be carry-over from other donors' samples. The chain recombines TRBV6-2 or TRBV6-3 with TRBJ2-7; a possible D gene is TRBD1 (6 bases). The CDR3 nucleotides read TGTGCCAGCAGTTACTCGACAGGACACGATTTCTTCCTAGCCTACGAGCAGTACTTC. Translated: CASSYSTGHDFFLAYEQYF.